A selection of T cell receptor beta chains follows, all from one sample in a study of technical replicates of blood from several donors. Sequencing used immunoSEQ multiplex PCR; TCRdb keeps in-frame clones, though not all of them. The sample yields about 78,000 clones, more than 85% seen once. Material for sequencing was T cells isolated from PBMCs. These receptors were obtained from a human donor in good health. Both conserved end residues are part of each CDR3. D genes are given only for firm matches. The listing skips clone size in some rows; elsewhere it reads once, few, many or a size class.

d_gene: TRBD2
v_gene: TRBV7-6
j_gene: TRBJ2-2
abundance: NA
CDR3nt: TGTGCCAGCAGCATCACTAGCGGCGACCGCGGGAGCGGGGAGCTGTTTTTT
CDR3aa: CASSITSGDRGSGELFF

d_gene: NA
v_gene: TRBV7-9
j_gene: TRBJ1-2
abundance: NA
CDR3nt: TGTGCCAGCAGCTTAAGTGAGAATTATGGCTACACCTTC
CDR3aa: CASSLSENYGYTF

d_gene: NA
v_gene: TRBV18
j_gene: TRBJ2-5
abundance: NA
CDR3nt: TGTGCCAGCTCACCTTCGGCGGGGAGACCTGACCAAGAGACCCAGTACTTC
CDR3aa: CASSPSAGRPDQETQYF

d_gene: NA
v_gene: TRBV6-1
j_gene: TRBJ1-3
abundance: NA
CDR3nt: TGTGCCAGCAGGATTACAGAAGTCTCTGGAAACACCATATATTTT
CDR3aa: CASRITEVSGNTIYF

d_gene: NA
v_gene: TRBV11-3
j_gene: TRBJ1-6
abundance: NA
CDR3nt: TGTGCCAGCAGCTTCCGGGGAGGTGATTCACCCCTCCACTTT
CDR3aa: CASSFRGGDSPLHF

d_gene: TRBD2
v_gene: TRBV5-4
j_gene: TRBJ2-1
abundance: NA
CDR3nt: TGTGCCAGCAGCTTGGATGCTAGCGGGAGTTCCGATGAGCAGTTCTTC
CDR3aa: CASSLDASGSSDEQFF

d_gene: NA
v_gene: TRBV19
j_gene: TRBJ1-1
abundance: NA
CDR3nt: TGTGCCAGTAGTATGGGCATGGACACTGAAGCTTTCTTT
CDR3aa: CASSMGMDTEAFF

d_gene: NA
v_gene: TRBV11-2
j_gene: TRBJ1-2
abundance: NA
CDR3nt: TGTGCCAGCAGCCTCCCCGGGGTTCGCGGCTACACCTTC
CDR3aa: CASSLPGVRGYTF

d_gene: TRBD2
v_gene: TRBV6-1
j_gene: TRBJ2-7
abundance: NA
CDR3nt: TGTGCCAGCACCCTGGGACTATCTTACGAGCAGTACTTC
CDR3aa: CASTLGLSYEQYF

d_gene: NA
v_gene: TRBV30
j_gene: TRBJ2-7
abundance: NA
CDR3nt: TGTGCCTGGAATAGCGGTAGCTCCTACGAGCAGTACTTC
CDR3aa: CAWNSGSSYEQYF

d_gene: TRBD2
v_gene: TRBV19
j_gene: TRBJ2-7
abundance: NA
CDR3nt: TGTGCCACATACGGGGGGAGTTCCTACGAGCAGTACTTC
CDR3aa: CATYGGSSYEQYF

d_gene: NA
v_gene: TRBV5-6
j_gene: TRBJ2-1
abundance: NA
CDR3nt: TGTGCCAGCAGCTTGAGAGGCCGTACTGAGCAGTTCTTC
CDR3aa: CASSLRGRTEQFF

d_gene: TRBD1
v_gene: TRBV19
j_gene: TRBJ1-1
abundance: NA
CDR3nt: TGTGCCAGTAGTCCCGCGACAGGGGTGAACACTGAAGCTTTCTTT
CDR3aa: CASSPATGVNTEAFF

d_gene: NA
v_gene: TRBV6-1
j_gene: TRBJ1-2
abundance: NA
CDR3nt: TGTGCCAGCAGGATGGACTTTTATGGCTACACCTTC
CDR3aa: CASRMDFYGYTF

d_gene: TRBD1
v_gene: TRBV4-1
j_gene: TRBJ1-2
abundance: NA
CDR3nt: TGCGCCAGCAGCCAAGGGGACAGCTCCTATGGCTACACCTTC
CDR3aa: CASSQGDSSYGYTF

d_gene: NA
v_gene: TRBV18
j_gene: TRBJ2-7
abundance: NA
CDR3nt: TGTGCCAGCTCACCAACCCTCCCGGGTCCCGCCGAGCAGTACTTC
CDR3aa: CASSPTLPGPAEQYF

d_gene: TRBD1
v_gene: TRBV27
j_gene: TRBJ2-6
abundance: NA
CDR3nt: TGTGCCAGCCGCCGGACAGGAAGCGTGTCTGGGGCCAACGTCCTGACTTTC
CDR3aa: CASRRTGSVSGANVLTF

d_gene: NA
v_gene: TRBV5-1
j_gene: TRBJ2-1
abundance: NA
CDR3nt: TGCGCCAGCAGCTTGGGACAGAACGATATAATGAAATGGCAGTTCTTC
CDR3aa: CASSLGQNDIMKWQFF

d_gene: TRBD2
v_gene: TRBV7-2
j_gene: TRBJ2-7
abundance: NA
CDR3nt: TGTGCCAGCAGGCAAACTAGCGTGAGGCCCTACGAGCAGTACTTC
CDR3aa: CASRQTSVRPYEQYF

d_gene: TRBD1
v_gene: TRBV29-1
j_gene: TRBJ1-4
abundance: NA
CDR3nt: TGCAGCGTGCTGACAGGGGCCCATGAGGGGCTGTTTTTT
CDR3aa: CSVLTGAHEGLFF

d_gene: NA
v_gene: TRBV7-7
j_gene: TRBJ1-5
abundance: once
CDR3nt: TGTGCCAGCAGCCCGAGTCTCAATCAGCCCCAGCATTTT
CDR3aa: CASSPSLNQPQHF

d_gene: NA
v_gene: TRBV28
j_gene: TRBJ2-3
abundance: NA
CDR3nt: TGTGCCAGCAATTCTTTTGGCGGAGACACAGATACGCAGTATTTT
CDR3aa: CASNSFGGDTDTQYF

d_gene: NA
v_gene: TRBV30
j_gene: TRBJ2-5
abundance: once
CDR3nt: TGTGCCTGGAGTGCAATAACAGGGTCAGAGACCCAGTACTTC
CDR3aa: CAWSAITGSETQYF

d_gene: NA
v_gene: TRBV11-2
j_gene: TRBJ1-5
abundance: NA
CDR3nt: TGTGCCAGCAGCTTAGGACAAGGGAGCTTCAATCAGCCCCAGCATTTT
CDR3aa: CASSLGQGSFNQPQHF

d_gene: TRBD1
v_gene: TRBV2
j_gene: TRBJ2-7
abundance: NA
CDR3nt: TGTGCCAGCAGTTGGCCACTAGGGACAGTAGGCGAGCAGTACTTC
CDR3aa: CASSWPLGTVGEQYF

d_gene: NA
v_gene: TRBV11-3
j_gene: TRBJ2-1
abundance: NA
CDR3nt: TGTGCCAGCAGCCGACTAGGGAACAATGAGCAGTTCTTC
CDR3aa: CASSRLGNNEQFF

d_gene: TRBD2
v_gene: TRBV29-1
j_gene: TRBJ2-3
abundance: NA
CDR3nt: TGCAGCGTTGAATTGACTAGCGGAATCACAGATACGCAGTATTTT
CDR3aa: CSVELTSGITDTQYF

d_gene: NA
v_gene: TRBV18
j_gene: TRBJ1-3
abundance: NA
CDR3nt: TGTGCCAGCTCACCACCGTCCCGTACTGGAAACACCATATATTTT
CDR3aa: CASSPPSRTGNTIYF

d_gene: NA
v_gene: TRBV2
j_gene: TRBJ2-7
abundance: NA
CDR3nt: TGTGCCGGAAATCAACAAGGGGGTGCGGACGAGCAGTACTTC
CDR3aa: CAGNQQGGADEQYF

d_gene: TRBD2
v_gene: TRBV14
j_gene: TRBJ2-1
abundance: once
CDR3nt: TGTGCCAGCAGCCTCGGACTAGCCAATGAGCAGTTCTTC
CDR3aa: CASSLGLANEQFF

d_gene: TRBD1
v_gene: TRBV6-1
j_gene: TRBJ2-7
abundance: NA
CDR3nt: TGTGCCAGCACCCAGGACAGGGAAGCCTACGAGCAGTACTTC
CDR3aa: CASTQDREAYEQYF

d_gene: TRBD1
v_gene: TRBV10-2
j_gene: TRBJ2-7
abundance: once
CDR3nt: TGCGCCAGCAGTTTGGACAGGGGAAGGTACGAGCAGTACTTC
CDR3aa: CASSLDRGRYEQYF

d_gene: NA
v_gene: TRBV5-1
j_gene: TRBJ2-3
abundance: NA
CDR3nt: TGCGCCAGCAGCTTGGTTACTGCCACAGATACGCAGTATTTT
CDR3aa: CASSLVTATDTQYF

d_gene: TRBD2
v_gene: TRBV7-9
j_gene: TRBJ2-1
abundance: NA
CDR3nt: TGTGCCAGCAGCTGGCCCCCAAGTACTAGCGGCGGTGAGCAGTTCTTC
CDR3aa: CASSWPPSTSGGEQFF

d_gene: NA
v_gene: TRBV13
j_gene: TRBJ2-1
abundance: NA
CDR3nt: TGTGCCAGCAGCTTAGAAGCGGCCGACCCCTCTGAGCAGTTCTTC
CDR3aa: CASSLEAADPSEQFF

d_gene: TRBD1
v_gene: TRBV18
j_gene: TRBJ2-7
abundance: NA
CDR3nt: TGTGCCAGCTCACCACCCGGGACAGCATCATACGAGCAGTACTTC
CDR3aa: CASSPPGTASYEQYF

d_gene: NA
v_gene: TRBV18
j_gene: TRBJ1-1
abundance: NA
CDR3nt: NA
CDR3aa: CASSPFGPGNMNTEAFF

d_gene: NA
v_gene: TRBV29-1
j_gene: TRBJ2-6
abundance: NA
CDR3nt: TGCAGTGCAGATGAGGGCAATGGGGCCAACGTCCTGACTTTC
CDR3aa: CSADEGNGANVLTF

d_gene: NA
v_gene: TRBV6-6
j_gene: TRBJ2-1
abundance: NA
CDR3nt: TGTGCCAGCAGTTACAACTTGGATGAGCAGTTCTTC
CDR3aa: CASSYNLDEQFF

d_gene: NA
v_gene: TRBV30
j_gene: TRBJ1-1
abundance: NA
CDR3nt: TGTGCCTGCCCGACAGGACATGTAGCTTTCTTT
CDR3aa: CACPTGHVAFF

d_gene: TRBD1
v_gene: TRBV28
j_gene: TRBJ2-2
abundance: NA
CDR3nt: TGTGCCAGCAGTTCGCCGGGACAGGGGGGTACCGGGGAGCTGTTTTTT
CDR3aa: CASSSPGQGGTGELFF

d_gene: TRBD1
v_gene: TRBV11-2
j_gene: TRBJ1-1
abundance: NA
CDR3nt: TGTGCCAGCAGCTCCTACGAGGGGGCCGGGTCTTTCTTT
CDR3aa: CASSSYEGAGSFF

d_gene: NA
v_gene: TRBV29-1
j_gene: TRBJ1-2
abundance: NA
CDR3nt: TGCAGCGTAGCCGACGGGGGGCGCGACTATGGCTACACCTTC
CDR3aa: CSVADGGRDYGYTF

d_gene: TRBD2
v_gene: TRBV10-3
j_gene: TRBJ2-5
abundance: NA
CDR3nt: TGTGCCATCAGTGAATCCGGACTAGCGGACGGCCCTTTCCAAGAGACCCAGTACTTC
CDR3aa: CAISESGLADGPFQETQYF

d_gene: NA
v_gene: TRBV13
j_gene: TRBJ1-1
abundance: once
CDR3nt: TGTGCCAGCAGCTTGTTCGCGGAGAGGAACACTGAAGCTTTCTTT
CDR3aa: CASSLFAERNTEAFF

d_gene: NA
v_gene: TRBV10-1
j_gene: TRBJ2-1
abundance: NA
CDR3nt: TGCGCCAGCAGCCCAGGTCGATCCTACAATGAGCAGTTCTTC
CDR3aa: CASSPGRSYNEQFF

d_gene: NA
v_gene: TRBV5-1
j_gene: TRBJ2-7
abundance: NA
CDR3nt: TGCGCCAGCAGCGGGGGGACAGCAGATAGCTCCTACGAGCAGTACTTC
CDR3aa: CASSGGTADSSYEQYF

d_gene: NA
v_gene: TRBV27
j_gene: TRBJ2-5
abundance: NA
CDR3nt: TGTGCCAGCAGAAAGGCACAGCGGGAGACCCAGTACTTC
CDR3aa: CASRKAQRETQYF

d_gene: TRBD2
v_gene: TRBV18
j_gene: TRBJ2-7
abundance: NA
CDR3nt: TGTGCCAGCTCACCCTCGGGGCTAGCGGTGAGCTCCTACGAGCAGTACTTC
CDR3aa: CASSPSGLAVSSYEQYF

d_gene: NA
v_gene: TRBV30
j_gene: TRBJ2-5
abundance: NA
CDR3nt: TGTGCCTGGAGTGTACGTAGTCTTCAAGAGACCCAGTACTTC
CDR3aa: CAWSVRSLQETQYF

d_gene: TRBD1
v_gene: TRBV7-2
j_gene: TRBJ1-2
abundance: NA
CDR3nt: TGTGCCAGCAGCTACCGACAGGGACCCAACTATGGCTACACCTTC
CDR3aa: CASSYRQGPNYGYTF

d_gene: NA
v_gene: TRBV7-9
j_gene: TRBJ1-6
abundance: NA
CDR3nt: TGTGCCAGCAGCTCAGGTTCACCCCTCCACTTT
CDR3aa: CASSSGSPLHF

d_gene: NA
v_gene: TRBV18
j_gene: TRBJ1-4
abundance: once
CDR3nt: TGTGCCAGCTCACCCACAGGGCCCTATGAAAAACTGTTTTTT
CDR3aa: CASSPTGPYEKLFF

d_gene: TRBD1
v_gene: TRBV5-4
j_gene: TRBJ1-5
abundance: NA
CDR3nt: TGTGCCAGCAGCTTACAGGGGATGGCGGGTCAGCCCCAGCATTTT
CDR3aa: CASSLQGMAGQPQHF